The 6 T cell receptor beta chains given below trace back to one sample, sequenced in a study of T cell repertoires in cytomegalovirus infection. TCRdb used MiXCR to reprocess the reads, holding one entry per CDR3 protein. The table lists 150,000 to 200,000 distinct CDR3 sequences, approximately 30% of them singletons. Sequencing input: PBMCs. The origin of the receptors is a human donor in good health (CMV status not recorded). Some clones in this sample may be carry-over from other donors' samples.

This clonotype was detected many times. This rearrangement joins TRBV7-2 to TRBJ1-2, with 8 bases identical to TRBD1. This CDR3 comprises 17 residues. The V and J ends lost 0 bases and 2 bases, in that order; junction bases with no gene match: 8. Per germline, CDR1 SGHTA and CDR2 FQGNSA. The CDR3 loop is CASSLASGQGTNYGYTF. As DNA, the CDR3 is TGTGCCAGCAGCTTAGCCTCCGGACAGGGAACCAACTATGGCTACACCTTC. The variable domain in full, completed from reference TRBV7-2 and TRBJ1-2, reads GAGVSQSPSNKVTEKGKDVELRCDPISGHTALYWYRQSLGQGLEFLIYFQGNSAPDKSGLPSDRFSAERTGGSVSTLTIQRTQQEDSAVYLCASSLASGQGTNYGYTFGSGTRLTVV.

Relative to its sample, this clonotype is medium-sized. This sequence joins TRBV11-2 and TRBJ2-6; possibly TRBD1 or TRBD2 for D (5 bases each). The CDR3 runs to 18 residues. Germline-derived CDR1 and CDR2 are SGHAT and FQNNGV. V shed 4 bases and J shed 0 bases, with 16 bases lying between them. In DNA, the CDR3 is TGTGCCAGCAGCTCCTTAGGAGAGGGGCTCTCTGGGGCCAACGTCCTGACTTTC. Protein: CASSSLGEGLSGANVLTF. The variable domain in full, with the rest retrieved from reference TRBV11-2 and TRBJ2-6, is EAGVAQSPRYKIIEKRQSVAFWCNPISGHATLYWYQQILGQGPKLLIQFQNNGVVDDSQLPKDRFSAERLKGVDSTLKIQPAKLEDSAVYLCASSSLGEGLSGANVLTFGAGSRLTVL.

Only a few counts were recorded for this clonotype. The V and J genes are TRBV7-9 and TRBJ1-5; no firm D call. This CDR3 comprises 14 residues. V lost 3 bases and J lost 1, with 7 bases in between. Germline CDR1 SEHNR, CDR2 FQNEAQ (reference sequence). The DNA for the CDR3 is TGTGCCAGCAGCTTTCTCGGAAGCAATCAGCCCCAGCATTTT. Protein: CASSFLGSNQPQHF.

This sequence joins TRBV13 and TRBJ2-4; maybe TRBD2 (5 bases). This CDR3 has 16 residues. Trimming pared 7 bases from V and 3 bases from J, leaving 19 bases between. In germline, CDR1 is PRHDT, CDR2 FYEKMQ (reference sequence). The DNA of the CDR3 is TGTGCCAGCACCCCCCCGGGGTTGGTTAGCAAAAACATTCAGTACTTC. This codes for CASTPPGLVSKNIQYF.

This clonotype was counted once. The gene calls are TRBV11-1 and TRBJ1-1; 7 bases are shared with TRBD1. V lost 0 bases and J lost 0; bases outside the gene matches: 7. CDR3 size: 17 residues. Germline CDR1 is SGHAT and CDR2 is FQDESV (reference sequence). The CDR3 loop reads CASSLATGQTLNTEAFF. In nucleotides, the CDR3 is TGTGCCAGCAGCTTAGCGACGGGACAGACTTTGAACACTGAAGCTTTCTTT.

The V gene is TRBV19, the J gene TRBJ2-2; D is possibly TRBD1 (6 bases). CDR1 is LNHDA and CDR2 is SQIVND in the germline V gene (reference sequence). The CDR3 is made up of 16 amino acids. Trimming took off 2 bases at V and 0 bases at J, with 10 bases between the two ends. The chain's CDR3 is CASSIKDSSNTGELFF. CDR3 bases: TGTGCCAGTAGTATAAAGGACAGTTCGAACACCGGGGAGCTGTTTTTT.